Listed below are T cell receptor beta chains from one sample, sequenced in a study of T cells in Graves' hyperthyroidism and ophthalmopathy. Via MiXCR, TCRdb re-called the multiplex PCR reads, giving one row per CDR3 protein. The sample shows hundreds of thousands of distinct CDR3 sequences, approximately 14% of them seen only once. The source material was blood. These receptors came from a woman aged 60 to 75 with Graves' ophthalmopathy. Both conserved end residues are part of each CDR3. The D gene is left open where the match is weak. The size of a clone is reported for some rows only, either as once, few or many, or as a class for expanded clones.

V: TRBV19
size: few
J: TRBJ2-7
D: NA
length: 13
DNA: TGTGCCAGTAGTATTTTCCAGGGCTACGAGCAGTACTTC
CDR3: CASSIFQGYEQYF

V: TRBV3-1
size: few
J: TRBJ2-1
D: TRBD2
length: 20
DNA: TGTGCCAGCAGCCACCTTTCTTCTACCGGGACTAGCGGATCCTACAATGAGCAGTTCTTC
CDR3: CASSHLSSTGTSGSYNEQFF

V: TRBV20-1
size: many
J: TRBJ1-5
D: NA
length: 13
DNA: TGCAGTGCTAGGGGGGACCTCAATCAGCCCCAGCATTTT
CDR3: CSARGDLNQPQHF

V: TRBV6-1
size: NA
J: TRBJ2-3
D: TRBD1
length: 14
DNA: TGTGCCAGCAGTGCATGGACAGGGGTAAATACGCAGTATTTT
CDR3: CASSAWTGVNTQYF

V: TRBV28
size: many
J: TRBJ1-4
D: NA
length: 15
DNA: TGTGCCAGCAGTGGGGCAGATGCAACTAATGAAAAACTGTTTTTT
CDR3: CASSGADATNEKLFF

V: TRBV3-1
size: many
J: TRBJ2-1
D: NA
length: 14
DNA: TGTGCCAGCAGCCAACCAGGGGCCCACAATGAGCAGTTCTTC
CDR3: CASSQPGAHNEQFF

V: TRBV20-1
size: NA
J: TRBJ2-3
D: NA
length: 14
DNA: TGCAGTGCTAGTCCGGGACCCCAGAGAGATACGCAGTATTTT
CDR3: CSASPGPQRDTQYF

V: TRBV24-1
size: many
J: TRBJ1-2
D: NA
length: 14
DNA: TGTGCCACCAGTGAAGGGACGGCTCACTATGGCTACACCTTC
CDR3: CATSEGTAHYGYTF

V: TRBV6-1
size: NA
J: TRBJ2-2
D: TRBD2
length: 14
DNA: TGTGCCAGCAGTAAACTAGCGGGAGCCGGGGAGCTGTTTTTT
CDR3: CASSKLAGAGELFF

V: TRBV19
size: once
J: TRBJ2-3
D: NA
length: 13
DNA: TGTGCCAGTAGTGGGACTCACAGAGATACGCAGTATTTT
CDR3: CASSGTHRDTQYF

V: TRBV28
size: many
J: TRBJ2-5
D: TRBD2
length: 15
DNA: TGTGCCAGCAGTTCAACTAGCGGGAGACAAGAGACCCAGTACTTC
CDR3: CASSSTSGRQETQYF

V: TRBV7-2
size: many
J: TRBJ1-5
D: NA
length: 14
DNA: TGTGCCAGCAGCCCACAGGGAGATGATCAGCCCCAGCATTTT
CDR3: CASSPQGDDQPQHF

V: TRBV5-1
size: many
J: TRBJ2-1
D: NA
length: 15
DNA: TGCGCCAGCAGCTTGGGAGGGCAGGGAGGCAATGAGCAGTTCTTC
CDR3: CASSLGGQGGNEQFF